This T cell receptor (beta chain) was recorded in a study of yellow fever vaccine responses in identical twins. This clonotype appeared a few times. Germline loops: CDR1 KGHSH, CDR2 LQKENI. V was clipped by 5 bases and J by 1 base, with 13 bases between them. This CDR3 has 15 amino acids. TCRdb analysed the RT-PCR reads with MiXCR anew, one entry per CDR3 protein. This table holds more than 15,000 distinct CDR3 sequences, roughly 78% found once. J is TRBJ2-3 and V is TRBV18; D unresolved. This TCR was recovered from a woman younger than 30 who received the yellow fever vaccine. This sample comprised T cells from blood (PBMCs), unsorted or a sorted subset (not recorded which), obtained before or after yellow fever vaccination (not recorded which). The CDR3 loop is CASSTALGRTDTQYF. The DNA for the CDR3 is TGTGCCAGCTCAACCGCCCTGGGCCGCACAGATACGCAGTATTTT. Based on the CDR3 plus reference TRBV18 and TRBJ2-3, the full variable domain is NAGVMQNPRHLVRRRGQEARLRCSPMKGHSHVYWYRQLPEEGLKFMVYLQKENIIDESGMPKERFSAEFPKEGPSILRIQQVVRGDSAAYFCASSTALGRTDTQYFGPGTRLTVL.